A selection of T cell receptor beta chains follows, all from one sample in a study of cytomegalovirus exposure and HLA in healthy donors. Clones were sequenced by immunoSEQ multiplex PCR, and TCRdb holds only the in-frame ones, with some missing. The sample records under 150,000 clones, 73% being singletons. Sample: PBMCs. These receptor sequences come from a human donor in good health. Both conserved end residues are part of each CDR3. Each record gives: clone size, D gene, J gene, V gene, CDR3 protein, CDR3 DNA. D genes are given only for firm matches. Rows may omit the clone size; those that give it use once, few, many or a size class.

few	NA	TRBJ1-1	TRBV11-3	CASSGNTEAFF	TGTGCCAGCAGCGGCAACACTGAAGCTTTCTTT
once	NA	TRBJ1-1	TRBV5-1	CASSFGGTEAFF	TGCGCCAGCAGCTTTGGAGGGACTGAAGCTTTCTTT
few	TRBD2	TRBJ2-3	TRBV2	CASSGLAGVWDTQYF	TGTGCCAGCAGTGGACTAGCTGGTGTCTGGGATACGCAGTATTTT
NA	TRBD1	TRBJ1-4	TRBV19	CASSPTGINEKLFF	TGTGCCAGTAGCCCGACAGGGATAAATGAAAAACTGTTTTTT
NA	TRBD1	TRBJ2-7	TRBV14	CASSQSGGGEQYF	TGTGCCAGCAGCCAATCAGGGGGCGGCGAGCAGTACTTC
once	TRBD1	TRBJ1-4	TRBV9	CASRGQYNEKLFF	TGTGCCTCGCGGGGACAGTATAATGAAAAACTGTTTTTT
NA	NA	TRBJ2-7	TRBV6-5	CASSYLDEQYF	TGTGCCAGCAGTTACCTAGACGAGCAGTACTTC
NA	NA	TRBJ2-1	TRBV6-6	CASSYSSFNEQFF	TGTGCCAGCAGTTACTCGTCTTTTAATGAGCAGTTCTTC
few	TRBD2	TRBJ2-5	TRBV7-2	CASSWGTTGETQYF	TGTGCCAGCAGCTGGGGGACTACGGGGGAGACCCAGTACTTC
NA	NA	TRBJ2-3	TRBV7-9	CASSLGLVSFTDTQYF	TGTGCCAGCAGCTTAGGGTTGGTCAGTTTCACAGATACGCAGTATTTT
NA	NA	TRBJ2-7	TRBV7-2	CASSLRSYEQYF	TGTGCCAGCAGCCTACGCTCCTACGAGCAGTACTTC
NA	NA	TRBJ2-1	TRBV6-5	CASRRGTSYNEQFF	TGTGCCAGCAGACGTGGGACTTCCTACAATGAGCAGTTCTTC
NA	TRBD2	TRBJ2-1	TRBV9	CASSGRTSGPSYNEQFF	TGTGCCAGCAGCGGTCGGACTAGCGGGCCCTCCTACAATGAGCAGTTCTTC
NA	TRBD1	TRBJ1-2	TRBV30	CAWITGGYGYTF	TGTGCCTGGATAACAGGGGGCTATGGCTACACCTTC
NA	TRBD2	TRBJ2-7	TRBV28	CASSSGEYYEQYF	TGTGCCAGCAGCAGCGGGGAATACTACGAGCAGTACTTC
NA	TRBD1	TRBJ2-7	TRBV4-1	CASSQTGTENYEQYF	TGCGCCAGCAGCCAGACCGGGACAGAGAACTACGAGCAGTACTTC
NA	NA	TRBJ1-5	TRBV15	CATSSQSSNQPQHF	TGTGCCACCAGCAGTCAGTCTAGCAATCAGCCCCAGCATTTT
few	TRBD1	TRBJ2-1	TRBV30	CAWSVGDSEQFF	TGTGCCTGGAGTGTAGGGGACAGTGAGCAGTTCTTC
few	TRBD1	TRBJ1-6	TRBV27	CASSQPGQGISPLHF	TGTGCCAGCAGTCAACCGGGACAGGGGATTTCACCCCTCCACTTT
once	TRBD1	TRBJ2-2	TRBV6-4	CASRPQGAGSSGELFF	TGTGCCAGCAGGCCACAGGGGGCCGGATCCTCCGGGGAGCTGTTTTTT
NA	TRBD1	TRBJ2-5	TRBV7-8	CASSSLSEGQGQETQYF	TGTGCCAGCAGCTCCTTATCTGAAGGACAGGGACAAGAGACCCAGTACTTC
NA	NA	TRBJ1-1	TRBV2	CASSGGRRTEAFF	TGTGCCAGCAGCGGGGGACGGCGAACTGAAGCTTTCTTT
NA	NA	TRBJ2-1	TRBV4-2	CASSQGNRVEQFF	TGTGCCAGCAGCCAGGGAAACAGGGTAGAGCAGTTCTTC
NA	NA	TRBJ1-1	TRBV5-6	CASSLDRAVSRTEAFF	TGTGCCAGCAGCTTGGACAGGGCGGTTTCGAGAACTGAAGCTTTCTTT
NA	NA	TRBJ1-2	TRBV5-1	CATSKPFDGEGYTF	TGCGCCACCTCCAAGCCCTTCGACGGAGAGGGCTACACCTTC
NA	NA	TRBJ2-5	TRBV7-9	CSSSSTGLLMQETQYF	TGTTCCAGCAGCTCGACGGGACTTCTTATGCAAGAGACCCAGTACTTC
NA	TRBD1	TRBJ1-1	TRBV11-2	CASSSYRGLGTEAFF	TGTGCCAGCAGCTCCTATAGGGGGCTGGGGACTGAAGCTTTCTTT
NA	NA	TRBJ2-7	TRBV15	CATSAGLSGYEQYF	TGTGCCACCAGCGCCGGACTTTCCGGCTACGAGCAGTACTTC
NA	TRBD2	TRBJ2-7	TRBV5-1	CASSLVVLAGGPEQYF	TGCGCCAGCAGCTTGGTCGTTCTAGCGGGAGGTCCCGAGCAGTACTTC
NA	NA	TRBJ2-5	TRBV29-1	CSVQATQETQYF	TGCAGCGTCCAGGCTACCCAAGAGACCCAGTACTTC
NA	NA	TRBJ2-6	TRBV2	CASSVGKGSGANVLTF	TGTGCCAGCAGTGTTGGTAAGGGGTCTGGGGCCAACGTCCTGACTTTC
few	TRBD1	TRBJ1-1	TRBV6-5	CASRRDSAAFF	TGTGCCAGCAGAAGGGACAGCGCAGCTTTCTTT
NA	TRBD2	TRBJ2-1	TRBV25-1	CASRTEAGGPGSYNEQFF	TGTGCCAGCAGGACTGAAGCGGGGGGGCCGGGGTCCTACAATGAGCAGTTCTTC
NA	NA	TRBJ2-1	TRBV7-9	CASSNSWEQFF	TGTGCCAGCAGCAACTCGTGGGAGCAGTTCTTC
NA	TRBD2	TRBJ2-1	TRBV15	CATSFSGGDEQFF	TGTGCCACCAGCTTTAGCGGGGGCGATGAGCAGTTCTTC
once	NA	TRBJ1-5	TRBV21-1	CASSNLRDKGEDQPQHF	TGTGCCAGCAGCAACCTCCGGGACAAGGGCGAAGATCAGCCCCAGCATTTT
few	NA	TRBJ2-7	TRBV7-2	CASKNLRGSYEQYF	TGTGCCAGCAAAAACCTCCGGGGGTCCTACGAGCAGTACTTC
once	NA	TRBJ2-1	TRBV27	CASSFEAALNEQFF	TGTGCCAGCAGTTTCGAAGCGGCGCTGAATGAGCAGTTCTTC
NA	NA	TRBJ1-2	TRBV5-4	CASSLPGGTRGAISGYTF	TGTGCCAGCAGCTTGCCCGGGGGGACGCGGGGGGCGATATCTGGCTACACCTTC
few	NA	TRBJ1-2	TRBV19	CASSIGLSGYTF	TGTGCCAGTAGTATAGGACTATCGGGCTACACCTTC
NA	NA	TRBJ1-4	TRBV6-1	CASTPTDRGRLFF	TGTGCCAGCACACCAACCGACAGAGGTCGTCTGTTTTTT
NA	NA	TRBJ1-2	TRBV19	CASSIGDIYGYTF	TGTGCCAGTAGTATAGGGGACATTTATGGCTACACCTTC
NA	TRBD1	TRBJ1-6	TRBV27	CASSCLSDRDGSPLHF	TGTGCCAGCAGTTGTTTGTCTGACAGGGACGGTTCACCCCTCCACTTT
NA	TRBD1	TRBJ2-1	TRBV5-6	CASSPIRGYEQFF	TGTGCCAGCAGCCCCATCAGGGGGTATGAGCAGTTCTTC
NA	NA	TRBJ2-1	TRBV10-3	CAISEKTGILENEQFF	TGTGCCATCAGTGAGAAAACAGGGATTTTAGAGAATGAGCAGTTCTTC
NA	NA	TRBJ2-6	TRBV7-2	CASSLGGSGANVLTF	TGTGCCAGCAGCTTAGGCGGATCTGGGGCCAACGTCCTGACTTTC
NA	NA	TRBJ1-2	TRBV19	CASTLQGGDYGYTF	TGTGCCAGTACCCTTCAAGGGGGGGACTATGGCTACACCTTC
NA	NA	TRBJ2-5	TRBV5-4	CASSLASQETQYF	TGTGCCAGCAGCTTGGCCTCGCAAGAGACCCAGTACTTC
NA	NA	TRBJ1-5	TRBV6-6	CASSYGRYNQPQHF	TGTGCCAGCAGTTACGGGCGTTACAATCAGCCCCAGCATTTT
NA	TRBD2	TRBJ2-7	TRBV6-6	CASSGIAGDEQYF	TGTGCCAGCAGTGGAATAGCGGGAGACGAGCAGTACTTC
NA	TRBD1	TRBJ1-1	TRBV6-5	CASSLARGETEAFF	TGTGCCAGCAGTTTGGCCAGGGGGGAGACTGAAGCTTTCTTT